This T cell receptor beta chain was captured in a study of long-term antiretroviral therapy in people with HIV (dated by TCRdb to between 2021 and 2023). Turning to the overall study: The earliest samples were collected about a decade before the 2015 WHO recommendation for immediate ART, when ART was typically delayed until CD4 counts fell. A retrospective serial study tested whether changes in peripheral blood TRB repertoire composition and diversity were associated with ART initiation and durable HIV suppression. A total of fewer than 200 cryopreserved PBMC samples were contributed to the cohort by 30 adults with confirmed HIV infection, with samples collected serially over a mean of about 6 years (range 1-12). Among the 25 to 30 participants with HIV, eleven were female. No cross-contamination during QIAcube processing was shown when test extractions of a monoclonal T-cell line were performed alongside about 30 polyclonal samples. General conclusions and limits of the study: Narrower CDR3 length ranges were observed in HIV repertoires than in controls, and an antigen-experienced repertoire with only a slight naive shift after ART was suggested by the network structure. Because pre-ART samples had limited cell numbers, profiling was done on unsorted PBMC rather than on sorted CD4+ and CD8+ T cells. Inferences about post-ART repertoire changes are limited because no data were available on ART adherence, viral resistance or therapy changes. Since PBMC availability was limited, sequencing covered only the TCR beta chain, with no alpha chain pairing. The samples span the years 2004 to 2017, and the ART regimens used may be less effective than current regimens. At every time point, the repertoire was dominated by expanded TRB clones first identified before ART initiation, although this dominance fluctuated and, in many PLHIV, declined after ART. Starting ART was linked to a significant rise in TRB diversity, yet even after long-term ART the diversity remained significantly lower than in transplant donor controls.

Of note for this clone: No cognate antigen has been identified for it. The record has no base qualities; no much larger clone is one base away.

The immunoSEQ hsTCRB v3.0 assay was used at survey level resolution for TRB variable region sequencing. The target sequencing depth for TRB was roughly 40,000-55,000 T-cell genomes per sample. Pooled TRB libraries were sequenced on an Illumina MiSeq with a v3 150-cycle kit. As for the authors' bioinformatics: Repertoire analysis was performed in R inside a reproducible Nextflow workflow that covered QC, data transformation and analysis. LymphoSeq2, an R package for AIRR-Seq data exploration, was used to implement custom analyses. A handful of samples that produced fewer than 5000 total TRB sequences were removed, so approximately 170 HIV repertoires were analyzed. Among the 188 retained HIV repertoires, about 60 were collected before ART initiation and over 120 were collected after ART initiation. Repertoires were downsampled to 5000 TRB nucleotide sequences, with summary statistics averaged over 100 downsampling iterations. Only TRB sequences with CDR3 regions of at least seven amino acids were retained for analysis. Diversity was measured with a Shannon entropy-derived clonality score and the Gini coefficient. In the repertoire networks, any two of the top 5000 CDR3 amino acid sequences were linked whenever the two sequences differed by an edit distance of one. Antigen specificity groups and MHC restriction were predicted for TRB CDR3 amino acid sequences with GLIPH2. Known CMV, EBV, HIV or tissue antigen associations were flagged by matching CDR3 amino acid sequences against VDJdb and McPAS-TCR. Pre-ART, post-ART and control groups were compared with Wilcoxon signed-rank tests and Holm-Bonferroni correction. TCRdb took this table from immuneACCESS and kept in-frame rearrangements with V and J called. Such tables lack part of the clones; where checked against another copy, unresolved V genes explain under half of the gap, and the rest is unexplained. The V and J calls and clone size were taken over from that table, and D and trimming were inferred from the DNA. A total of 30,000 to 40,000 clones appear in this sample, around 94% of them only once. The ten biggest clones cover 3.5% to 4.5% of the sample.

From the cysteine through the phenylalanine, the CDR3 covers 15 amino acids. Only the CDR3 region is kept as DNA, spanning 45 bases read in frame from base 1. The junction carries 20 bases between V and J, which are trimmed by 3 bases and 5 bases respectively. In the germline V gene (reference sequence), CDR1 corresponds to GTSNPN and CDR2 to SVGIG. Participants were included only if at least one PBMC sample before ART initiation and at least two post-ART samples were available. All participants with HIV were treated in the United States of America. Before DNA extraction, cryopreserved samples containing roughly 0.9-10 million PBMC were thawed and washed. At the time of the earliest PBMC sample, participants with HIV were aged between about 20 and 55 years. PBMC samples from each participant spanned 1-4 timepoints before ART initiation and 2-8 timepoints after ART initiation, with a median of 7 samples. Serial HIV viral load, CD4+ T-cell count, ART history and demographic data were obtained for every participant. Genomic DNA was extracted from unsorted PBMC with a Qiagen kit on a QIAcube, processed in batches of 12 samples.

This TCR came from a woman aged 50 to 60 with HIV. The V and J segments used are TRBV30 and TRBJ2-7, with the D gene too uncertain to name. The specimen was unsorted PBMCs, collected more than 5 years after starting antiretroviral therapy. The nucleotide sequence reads TGTGCCTGGAGCTTCAATACCGTCGGACCCAACGAGCAGTACTTC. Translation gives CAWSFNTVGPNEQYF.